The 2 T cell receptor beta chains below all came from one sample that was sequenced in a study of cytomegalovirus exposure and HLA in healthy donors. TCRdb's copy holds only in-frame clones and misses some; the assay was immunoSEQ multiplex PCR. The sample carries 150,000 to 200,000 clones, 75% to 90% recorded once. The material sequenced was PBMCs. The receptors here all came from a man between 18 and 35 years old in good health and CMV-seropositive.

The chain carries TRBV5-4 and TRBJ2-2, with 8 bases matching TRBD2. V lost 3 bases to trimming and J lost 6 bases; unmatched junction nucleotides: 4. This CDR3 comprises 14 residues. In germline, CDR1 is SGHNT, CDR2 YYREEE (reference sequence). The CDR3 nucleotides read TGTGCCAGCAGCTCTAAGCGGGAGTCCGGGGAGCTGTTTTTT. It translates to CASSSKRESGELFF. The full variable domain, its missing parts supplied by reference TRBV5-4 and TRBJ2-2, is ETGVTQSPTHLIKTRGQQVTLRCSSQSGHNTVSWYQQALGQGPQFIFQYYREEENGRGNFPPRFSGLQFPNYSSELNVNALELDDSALYLCASSSKRESGELFFGEGSRLTVL.

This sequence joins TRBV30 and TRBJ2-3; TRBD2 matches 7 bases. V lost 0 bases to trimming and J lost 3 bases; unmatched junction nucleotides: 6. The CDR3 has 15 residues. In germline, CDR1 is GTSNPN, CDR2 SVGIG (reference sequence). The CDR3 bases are TGTGCCTGGAGTGTAGCGGGGCACGTTACAGATACGCAGTATTTT. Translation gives CAWSVAGHVTDTQYF.